This TCR beta chain was profiled in a study of shared clonotypes between healthy human individuals. Findings of the study overall: Relative to their counterparts shared across all four donors, non-shared clonotypes exhibited diminished generation probabilities. Memory subsets generally showed lower estimated richness than naive subsets.

All of the donors resided in Nashville, Tennessee, and each was a Caucasian adult. TCRdb keeps only in-frame clones here, not all; method: immunoSEQ multiplex PCR. The sample carries 550,000 to 700,000 clones, 73% recorded once. Germline CDR1 reads SGHRS; CDR2 reads YFSETQ. Germline trimming cut 4 bases from V and 7 bases from J; bases unmatched to any gene: 7. There are 14 residues in the CDR3. To note about this clone: Its matching antigen is unknown.

This chain links TRBV5-1 with TRBJ2-7; 11 nucleotides line up with TRBD1. Sequenced material: memory CD4+ T cells sorted from blood. Subset: CD45RA-negative fraction. The sequence derives from a young woman in good health. The CDR3 spells CASSIGQGAREQYF. In nucleotides, the CDR3 is TGCGCCAGCAGCATTGGACAGGGGGCCCGGGAGCAGTACTTC.